This T cell receptor (beta chain) was identified during a study of shared clonotypes between healthy human individuals. General study findings and limits: The genetic and exposure-history diversity represented was limited by few donors. Sampling involved blood alone; tissue repertoires likely differ.

Worth noting for this clone: The antigen remains undetermined.

Positively selected for CCR7, the CD45RO-negative cells used as naive CD8 cells excluded terminally differentiated effector memory CD45RA+ cells. Per sorted-subset replicate PCR, input was approximately 0.2 ug DNA, representing about 29,000 T cell genomes. TCRdb's copy holds only in-frame clones and misses some; the assay was immunoSEQ multiplex PCR. Of 1.5 million to 2.5 million clones listed, around 96% are singletons. This CDR3 region has 13 residues. Between the trimmed V and J ends, which lost 5 bases and 0 bases, there was a span of 8 bases. From germline, CDR1 is MNHEY and CDR2 SMNVEV (reference sequence).

The receptor comes from a man aged 18 to 30 in good health. Specimen: naive CD8+ T cells sorted from blood. This chain joins TRBV27 and TRBJ2-7; the D is unclear. The CDR3 protein is CASSAATSYEQYF. CDR3 bases: TGTGCCAGCAGTGCTGCTACCTCCTACGAGCAGTACTTC.